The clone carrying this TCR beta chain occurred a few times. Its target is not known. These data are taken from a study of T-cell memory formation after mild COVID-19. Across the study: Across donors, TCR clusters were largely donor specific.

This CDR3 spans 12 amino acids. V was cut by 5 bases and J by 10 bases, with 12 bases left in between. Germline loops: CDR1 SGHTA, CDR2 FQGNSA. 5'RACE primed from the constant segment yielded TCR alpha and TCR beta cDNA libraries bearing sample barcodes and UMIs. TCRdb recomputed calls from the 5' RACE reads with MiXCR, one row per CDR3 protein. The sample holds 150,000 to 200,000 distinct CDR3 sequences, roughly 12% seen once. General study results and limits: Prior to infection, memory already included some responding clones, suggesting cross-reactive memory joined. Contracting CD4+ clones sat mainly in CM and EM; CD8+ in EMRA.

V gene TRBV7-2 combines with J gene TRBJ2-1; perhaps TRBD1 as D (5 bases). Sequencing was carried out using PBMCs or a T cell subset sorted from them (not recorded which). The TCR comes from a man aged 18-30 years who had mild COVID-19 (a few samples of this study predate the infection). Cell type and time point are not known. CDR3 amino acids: CASSPRQREQFF. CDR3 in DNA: TGTGCCAGCAGCCCCAGACAGCGAGAGCAGTTCTTC.